This T cell receptor beta chain originates from a study of blood T cell dynamics during melanoma immunotherapy. Study overall: Standard first-line treatment here was pembrolizumab or nivolumab plus ipilimumab in metastatic melanoma.

Some clones are missing from TCRdb's copy, which holds only in-frame ones; the method was immunoSEQ multiplex PCR. The data show nearly 25,000 clones, 87% seen once. The CDR3 covers 13 residues. V gave up 2 bases and J gave up 5 bases, with 7 bases separating them. The V gene's germline CDR1 is MDHEN and CDR2 SYDVKM. Described time point: pre-treatment baseline. This chain uses TRBV28 with TRBJ1-5, with D uncertain. The sequences come from blood, collected from a patient treated with checkpoint blockade. This clonotype originated in a human donor with melanoma. The CDR3 spells CASSLERDQPQHF. The CDR3 bases are TGTGCCAGCAGTTTAGAGCGGGATCAGCCCCAGCATTTT.